This is a list of T cell receptor beta chains from one sample in a study of graft-versus-host responses after intestinal transplantation. Profiling relied on immunoSEQ multiplex PCR, and the TCRdb table lists in-frame clones only, not all of them. The sample includes about 40,000 clones, around 90% seen only once; the top ten take under 2.5%. The sequences come from PBMCs, collected around 330 days after intestinal transplant. Every receptor here comes from a human patient who received an intestinal transplant, so some T cells may come from the graft donor. The CDR3 runs from the conserved cysteine through the conserved F or W. Fields, in order: D gene, J gene, clone size, V gene, CDR3 protein, CDR3 DNA. The D gene is left open where the match is weak. Size is omitted from some rows. Given values are once, few, many or a class for expanded clones.

>-|TRBJ1-2|-|TRBV25-1
CASSELTREGYTF
TGTGCCAGCAGTGAATTAACCAGGGAGGGCTACACCTTC
>-|TRBJ2-5|-|TRBV11-2
CASRDGTEETQYF
TGTGCCAGCAGGGACGGGACGGAAGAGACCCAGTACTTC
>TRBD2|TRBJ2-7|-|TRBV6-5
CASSYGTRSTYEQYF
TGTGCCAGCAGTTACGGGACTAGGTCCACCTACGAGCAGTACTTC
>-|TRBJ1-2|-|TRBV5-4
CASSSTGPKAYGYTF
TGTGCCAGCAGCTCTACAGGTCCGAAAGCTTATGGCTACACCTTC
>-|TRBJ2-7|-|TRBV10-2
CASSEFSVTDYEQYF
TGCGCCAGCAGTGAGTTTTCGGTCACCGACTACGAGCAGTACTTC
>-|TRBJ1-2|-|TRBV29-1
CSAPTGYYGYTF
TGCAGCGCCCCGACAGGTTACTATGGCTACACCTTC
>TRBD2|TRBJ2-1|-|TRBV29-1
CSGDGGLAGIYNEQFF
TGCAGCGGGGATGGCGGACTAGCGGGAATCTACAATGAGCAGTTCTTC
>TRBD2|TRBJ2-3|-|TRBV7-6
CASSQQTSVDTDTQYF
TGTGCCAGCAGCCAACAAACTAGCGTAGACACAGATACGCAGTATTTT
>TRBD2|TRBJ2-1|-|TRBV5-1
CASSLGEGEQFF
TGCGCCAGCAGCTTGGGGGAGGGTGAGCAGTTCTTC
>-|TRBJ1-2|-|TRBV13
CASSLDGLYGYTF
TGTGCCAGCAGCCTCGACGGGCTCTATGGCTACACCTTC
>-|TRBJ1-4|-|TRBV29-1
CSVLRGGEKLFF
TGCAGCGTACTTAGGGGAGGTGAAAAACTGTTTTTT
>-|TRBJ1-4|-|TRBV2
CASSVGALDLEKLFF
TGTGCCAGCAGTGTTGGGGCCCTAGACCTTGAAAAACTGTTTTTT
>-|TRBJ2-7|-|TRBV6-5
CASSPEEEQYF
TGTGCCAGCAGCCCCGAGGAGGAGCAGTACTTC
>-|TRBJ2-5|-|TRBV19
CASSIGIQGRETQYF
TGTGCCAGTAGTATAGGGATCCAGGGCAGAGAGACCCAGTACTTC
>-|TRBJ1-1|-|TRBV25-1
CAPRRRSLNTEAFF
TGTGCCCCGAGGCGACGGTCCTTGAACACTGAAGCTTTCTTT
>TRBD1|TRBJ2-1|-|TRBV6-4
CASSQTGVGHNEQFF
TGTGCCAGCAGCCAGACAGGGGTCGGCCACAATGAGCAGTTCTTC
>-|TRBJ2-1|-|TRBV12-5
CASLLVLGEQFF
TGTGCTAGTCTATTGGTCCTGGGCGAGCAGTTCTTC
>-|TRBJ2-1|-|TRBV28
CASSKMVLTSGQFF
TGTGCCAGCAGCAAGATGGTCCTCACAAGTGGGCAGTTCTTC
>-|TRBJ2-7|-|TRBV2
CASSETQVTTYEQYF
TGTGCCAGCAGTGAAACGCAGGTTACTACCTACGAGCAGTACTTC
>TRBD2|TRBJ2-3|-|TRBV10-2
CASRKVEWRETDTQYF
TGCGCCAGCAGAAAAGTCGAGTGGCGGGAGACAGATACGCAGTATTTT
>-|TRBJ1-5|-|TRBV18
CASSPRGINQPQHF
TGTGCCAGCTCACCACGGGGCATCAATCAGCCCCAGCATTTT
>-|TRBJ1-1|-|TRBV4-1
CASSQPYQFTEAFF
TGCGCCAGCAGCCAACCCTACCAGTTTACTGAAGCTTTCTTT
>-|TRBJ2-3|-|TRBV10-1
CARSRAGATDTQYF
TGCGCCCGAAGCAGGGCGGGGGCCACAGATACGCAGTATTTT
>TRBD1|TRBJ1-4|few|TRBV7-9
CASSLGMLTGGGEKLFF
TGTGCCAGCAGCTTAGGGATGTTGACAGGGGGCGGAGAAAAACTGTTTTTT
>-|TRBJ1-6|-|TRBV6-1
CASSRVGGLLHF
TGTGCCAGCAGTAGGGTCGGGGGCCTACTCCACTTT
>-|TRBJ2-6|-|TRBV21-1
CASSLTGEEGSGANVLTF
TGTGCCAGCAGCTTAACAGGGGAAGAAGGCTCTGGGGCCAACGTCCTGACTTTC
>TRBD2|TRBJ2-5|-|TRBV4-2
CASSRTSGGETQYF
TGTGCCAGCAGCCGTACTAGCGGGGGCGAGACCCAGTACTTC
>TRBD2|TRBJ2-5|-|TRBV11-2
CASSFGTSAIETQYF
TGTGCCAGCAGCTTCGGGACTAGCGCGATAGAGACCCAGTACTTC
>TRBD1|TRBJ2-2|-|TRBV5-1
CASSLKGAGTGELFF
TGCGCCAGCAGCTTGAAGGGGGCAGGCACCGGGGAGCTGTTTTTT
>-|TRBJ2-1|-|TRBV6-1
CASSVRQGGIYNEQFF
TGTGCCAGCAGTGTCCGACAGGGAGGGATCTACAATGAGCAGTTCTTC
>TRBD1|TRBJ2-3|-|TRBV7-2
CASSLKGAPVTDTQYF
TGTGCCAGCAGCCTTAAGGGGGCGCCGGTCACAGATACGCAGTATTTT
>TRBD2|TRBJ2-1|few|TRBV9
CASSVEGGGESNEQFF
TGTGCCAGCAGCGTAGAGGGCGGGGGGGAGAGCAATGAGCAGTTCTTC
>-|TRBJ1-2|-|TRBV30
CAWVVGYGYTF
TGTGCCTGGGTCGTGGGGTATGGCTACACCTTC
>-|TRBJ1-1|-|TRBV5-6
CASSLGGSTEAFF
TGTGCCAGCAGCTTGGGGGGCAGCACTGAAGCTTTCTTT
>TRBD2|TRBJ2-7|-|TRBV2
CASTHGVAGYEQYF
TGTGCCAGCACCCATGGGGTAGCGGGGTACGAGCAGTACTTC
>TRBD2|TRBJ2-7|-|TRBV6-1
CASSEAHNSGLTYEQYF
TGTGCCAGCAGTGAAGCCCACAATAGCGGGCTAACCTACGAGCAGTACTTC
>TRBD1|TRBJ1-2|-|TRBV27
CASSFSGTGGNYGYTF
TGTGCCAGCAGTTTCTCCGGGACAGGGGGTAACTATGGCTACACCTTC
>-|TRBJ2-7|-|TRBV28
CASTSPFEQYF
TGTGCCAGCACGTCCCCCTTCGAGCAGTACTTC
>TRBD1|TRBJ1-3|-|TRBV28
CASTSPGTGAGNTIYF
TGTGCCAGCACTTCCCCCGGGACAGGGGCTGGAAACACCATATATTTT
>TRBD2|TRBJ2-7|-|TRBV5-6
CASSLAGVNYEQYF
TGTGCCAGCAGCTTAGCGGGAGTAAACTACGAGCAGTACTTC
>-|TRBJ2-2|-|TRBV5-1
CASSPRLDTGELFF
TGCGCCAGCAGCCCAAGACTAGACACCGGGGAGCTGTTTTTT
>TRBD1|TRBJ2-3|once|TRBV7-3
CASSSAPGQGADTQYF
TGTGCCAGCAGCTCCGCCCCGGGACAGGGGGCAGATACGCAGTATTTT
>-|TRBJ1-6|-|TRBV5-1
CASRWEGSSPLHF
TGCGCCAGCAGATGGGAGGGCAGTTCACCCCTCCACTTT
>-|TRBJ2-5|-|TRBV10-1
CASSEYRSLKETQYF
TGCGCCAGCAGTGAATACAGGAGTTTAAAAGAGACCCAGTACTTC
>-|TRBJ2-1|-|TRBV7-2
CASSSRQINEQFF
TGTGCCAGCAGCTCGCGACAGATCAATGAGCAGTTCTTC
>-|TRBJ1-2|once|TRBV29-1
CSVLGGSPHSNYGYTF
TGCAGCGTTCTAGGGGGATCCCCCCACTCTAACTATGGCTACACCTTC
>-|TRBJ2-7|-|TRBV28
CASSFGGKSYEQYF
TGTGCCAGCAGTTTTGGGGGGAAGTCCTACGAGCAGTACTTC
>TRBD2|TRBJ2-1|-|TRBV4-2
CASSHESRLAENEQFF
TGTGCCAGCAGCCATGAGTCTAGACTAGCGGAAAATGAGCAGTTCTTC
>TRBD2|TRBJ2-3|once|TRBV6-5
CASSYYLAGGPDTQYF
TGTGCCAGCAGTTACTACCTAGCGGGAGGGCCAGATACGCAGTATTTT
>TRBD2|TRBJ2-7|-|TRBV6-5
CASSELAGGQYF
TGTGCCAGCAGTGAACTAGCGGGGGGGCAGTACTTC